The rows below give T cell receptor beta chains drawn from one sample of a study of Ad26.COV2.S vaccination and SARS-CoV-2 variants. Libraries were prepared by immunoSEQ multiplex PCR; TCRdb keeps only in-frame clonotypes and omits some of them. The table records approximately 420,000 clones, around 85% of them present only once. Sequenced here: peripheral blood, sampled in a trial of Ad26.COV2.S vaccine versus placebo. The receptors derive from a person between 18 and 60 years old who received the Ad26.COV2.S COVID-19 vaccine or a placebo. Both conserved end residues are part of each CDR3. The D gene is left open where the match is weak.

d_gene	j_gene	v_gene	CDR3nt	CDR3aa
-	TRBJ2-1	TRBV5-1	TGCGCCAGCAGCTTTAGGGGGAACTACAATGAGCAGTTCTTC	CASSFRGNYNEQFF
TRBD1	TRBJ1-6	TRBV6-5	TGTGCCAGCAGTACCGGGACAGATAATTCACCCCTCCACTTT	CASSTGTDNSPLHF
-	TRBJ1-1	TRBV6-1	TGTGCCAGCAGTGAAGCATGGGACCACGACACTGAAGCTTTCTTT	CASSEAWDHDTEAFF
-	TRBJ1-4	TRBV4-1	TGCGCCAGCAGCCAACTAATGTCGGGGGTGGATGAAAAACTGTTTTTT	CASSQLMSGVDEKLFF
-	TRBJ2-7	TRBV10-2	TGCGCCAGCGCCCAGGCAGGGGGGAACGAGCAGTACTTC	CASAQAGGNEQYF
-	TRBJ1-6	TRBV21-1	TGTGCCAGCAGCAAAGAAACAGGGGGAAGGGGTAATTCACCCCTCCACTTT	CASSKETGGRGNSPLHF
TRBD1	TRBJ1-2	TRBV4-3	TGCGCCAGCAGCCAAGATAAATCGGGGGCCGTCGGGACAGCTAACTATGGCTACACCTTC	CASSQDKSGAVGTANYGYTF
-	TRBJ2-7	TRBV12-5	TGTGCTAGTGGTTTGGTACAAGGGGATGCCTACGAGCAGTACTTC	CASGLVQGDAYEQYF
-	TRBJ1-2	TRBV7-2	TGTGCCAGCAGCCCCACGCCTTCCGCCGGGCTAGGCTATGGCTACACCTTC	CASSPTPSAGLGYGYTF
TRBD2	TRBJ2-3	TRBV10-3	TGTGCCATCAGAAAAGGAACTAGCGGCACAGATACGCAGTATTTT	CAIRKGTSGTDTQYF
TRBD1	TRBJ2-1	TRBV2	TGTGCCAGCAGTGAAATTCGGGACAGGGCCCGCCAGTTCTTC	CASSEIRDRARQFF